This T cell receptor beta chain was found in a study of blood T cell repertoires in COVID-19. Study summary: Specimens from acute and convalescent COVID-19 originated in the United States, Italy and Spain. PBMCs, B-cell-depleted T cells, or T cells were the source of the cDNA or gDNA that made up the material.

Authors' processing steps: Quantification of nucleated cells was approximated via reference gene primer amplification. Measured with immunoSEQ multiplex PCR; TCRdb has only the in-frame clones, and not every one. From that table come the V and J calls and clone size; the DNA was used to work out D and trimming. The table shows around 120,000 clones, with roughly 89% occurring only once. The CDR3 consists of 16 residues. A Seattle source enrolled patients during active infection and followed them longitudinally. This TCR came from a woman aged 60-75 years with COVID-19, enrolled during active disease. The genes are TRBV1 and TRBJ2-5; the D segment call TRBD2 is taken from the table without a DNA check. TRBV1 is a pseudogene segment. Material: peripheral blood. The CDR3 region is CTSSHSGVAPQETQYF. The CDR3 DNA reads TGCACCAGCAGCCATAGCGGGGTGGCCCCCCAAGAGACCCAGTACTTC.